This T cell receptor beta chain was recorded in a study of control samples from healthy donors and cancer patients. Using immunoSEQ multiplex PCR, the repertoire was profiled, and TCRdb retains in-frame clones only, with some absent. The data contain around 30,000 clones, approximately 94% of them singletons. V lost 0 bases to trimming and J lost 0 bases, with 8 bases between them. The CDR3 length is 15 residues. Germline values: CDR1 SGDLS, CDR2 YYNGEE. About this clone: This sample includes further DNA sequences coding for the same CDR3.

Sequenced sample: blood. This clonotype was sampled from a man aged 55 to 70 in good health. The gene calls are TRBV9 and TRBJ2-3; tentatively, D is TRBD2 (6 bases). CDR3 coding DNA: TGTGCCAGCAGCGTAGTGGGAGGAAGCACAGATACGCAGTATTTT. This codes for CASSVVGGSTDTQYF.